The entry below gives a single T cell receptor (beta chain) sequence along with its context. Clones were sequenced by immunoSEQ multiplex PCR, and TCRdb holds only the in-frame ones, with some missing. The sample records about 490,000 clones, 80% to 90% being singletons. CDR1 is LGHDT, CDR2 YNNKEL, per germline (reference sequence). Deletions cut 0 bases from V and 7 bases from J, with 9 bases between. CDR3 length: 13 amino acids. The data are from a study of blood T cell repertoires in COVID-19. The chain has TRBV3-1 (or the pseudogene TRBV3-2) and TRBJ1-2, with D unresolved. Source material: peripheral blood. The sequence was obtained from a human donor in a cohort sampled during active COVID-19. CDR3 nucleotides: TGTGCCAGCAGCCAAGATTTCGTCGGTGGCTACACCTTC. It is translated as CASSQDFVGGYTF.